The 16 T cell receptor beta chains below come from one sample, sequenced in a study of control samples from healthy donors and cancer patients. Repertoires were generated with immunoSEQ multiplex PCR, while TCRdb's copy carries only in-frame clones and drops some. The table lists approximately 100,000 clones, 90% of them singletons. Sequencing input: blood. The receptors originated from a human donor in good health. The donor label of this sample is uncertain.

The chain has TRBV19 and TRBJ1-5; a possible D gene is TRBD1 (6 bases). Germline values: CDR1 LNHDA, CDR2 SQIVND (reference sequence). The CDR3 has 15 amino acids. Trimming shortened V by 6 bases and J by 3 bases, and 15 bases separated the two germline ends. CDR3 region: CASSLQGGFNQPQHF. DNA for the CDR3: TGTGCCAGTAGCCTACAGGGAGGGTTCAATCAGCCCCAGCATTTT.

V is TRBV5-1 and J is TRBJ1-1; 7 bases are a match to TRBD1. V shed 3 bases, J shed 3 bases, and the junction held 2 bases outside the gene matches. The germline V gene encodes CDR1 SGHRS and CDR2 YFSETQ. This CDR3 region has 13 residues. The chain's CDR3 is CASSSQGDTEAFF. The CDR3 DNA sequence: TGCGCCAGCAGCTCCCAGGGGGACACTGAAGCTTTCTTT.

In DNA, the CDR3 is TGTGCCAGCAGTCTGGGGGACAGGGAAGGTTCACCCCTCCACTTT. It translates to CASSLGDREGSPLHF. The chain employs TRBV5-4 and TRBJ1-6; TRBD1 matches 9 bases. V shed 5 bases, J shed 9 bases, and the junction held 9 bases outside the gene matches. The CDR3 length is 15 residues. Germline lookup yields CDR1 SGHNT and CDR2 YYREEE (reference sequence).

A few counts support this clone. The V and J genes are TRBV6-6 and TRBJ2-1; 7 nucleotides match TRBD1. The junction had 7 bases not matched to a gene; V was cut back by 6 bases and J by 8 bases. In germline, CDR1 is MNHNY, CDR2 SVGAGI (reference sequence). This CDR3 region has 13 residues. The chain's CDR3 is CASRTTGLDEQFF. The CDR3 region has the DNA TGTGCCAGCAGGACGACAGGGTTGGATGAGCAGTTCTTC.

In its sample, this clone was seen once. J is TRBJ2-3 and V is TRBV18, with TRBD2 as a possible D gene (5 bases). V lost 3 bases, J lost 1 base, and 14 bases lay in between. The CDR3 spans 16 residues. CDR1 is KGHSH, CDR2 LQKENI, per germline. This CDR3 reads CASSPGSSLGTDTQYF. For the CDR3, the DNA is TGTGCCAGCTCACCTGGGAGCTCGTTAGGCACAGATACGCAGTATTTT. The full variable domain, its missing parts supplied by reference TRBV18 and TRBJ2-3, is NAGVMQNPRHLVRRRGQEARLRCSPMKGHSHVYWYRQLPEEGLKFMVYLQKENIIDESGMPKERFSAEFPKEGPSILRIQQVVRGDSAAYFCASSPGSSLGTDTQYFGPGTRLTVL.

This sequence joins TRBV27 and TRBJ2-1; 7 positions match TRBD1. CDR1 is MNHEY, CDR2 SMNVEV, per germline (reference sequence). This CDR3 comprises 16 residues. Germline trimming cut 5 bases from V and 5 bases from J; bases unmatched to any gene: 12. The CDR3 region is CASSPSLGTVNNEQFF. The CDR3 DNA sequence: TGTGCCAGCAGTCCTAGTCTCGGGACAGTAAACAATGAGCAGTTCTTC.

This chain joins TRBV2 and TRBJ2-5; no reliable D call. Looked up from germline, CDR1 is SNHLY and CDR2 is FYNNEI. V was trimmed by 6 bases and J by 3 bases, leaving 5 bases between them. This CDR3 has 11 residues. CDR3 nucleotide sequence: TGTGCCAGCAGGGGTGAAGAGACCCAGTACTTC. This translates into CASRGEETQYF.

This clone has just one count. The rearrangement joins TRBV6-1 to TRBJ1-4, with a tentative D call TRBD1 (5 bases). V dropped 2 bases and J dropped 3 bases, with 13 bases sitting between them. The length of the CDR3 is 16 residues. The V gene's germline CDR1 is MNHNS and CDR2 SASEGT. CDR3: CASSERGTKANEKLFF. In DNA, the CDR3 is TGTGCCAGCAGTGAACGGGGGACTAAGGCTAATGAAAAACTGTTTTTT.

V and J are TRBV18 and TRBJ1-2, with a tentative D call TRBD1 (5 bases). Germline lookup yields CDR1 KGHSH and CDR2 LQKENI. The CDR3 extends over 14 amino acids. Deletions cut 3 bases from V and 4 bases from J, with 12 bases between. CDR3 sequence: CASSPDQGSYGYTF. CDR3 coding DNA: TGTGCCAGCTCACCCGATCAGGGTAGCTATGGCTACACCTTC.

In this sample, this clone turned up a few times. J is TRBJ1-6 and V is TRBV19; D is ambiguous. Germline V lookup: CDR1 LNHDA, CDR2 SQIVND (reference sequence). This CDR3 comprises 15 residues. The V end was cut by 7 bases, the J end by 0 bases, with 10 bases between. The CDR3 region has the DNA TGTGCCAGTAAGCAACATAGCTCCTATAATTCACCCCTCCACTTT. Its protein product is CASKQHSSYNSPLHF.

This rearrangement joins TRBV3-1 (or the pseudogene TRBV3-2) to TRBJ2-7; 11 nucleotides match TRBD2. J lost 1 base, V lost 0 bases, and 11 bases had no gene match. The CDR3 is made up of 19 amino acids. In germline, CDR1 is LGHDT, CDR2 YNNKEL (reference sequence). CDR3 amino acids: CASSQDLPLAGEGSYEQYF. The DNA of the CDR3 is TGTGCCAGCAGCCAAGACCTGCCACTAGCGGGGGAGGGGTCCTACGAGCAGTACTTC.

The J gene is TRBJ2-4, the V gene TRBV28, with TRBD1 as a possible D gene (6 bases). With 2 bases removed from V and 3 bases from J, the gap between germline ends came to 20 bases. CDR3 length equals 18 residues. In germline, CDR1 is MDHEN, CDR2 SYDVKM. This CDR3 reads CASSLGQPTQIVKNIQYF. In nucleotides, the CDR3 is TGTGCCAGCAGTTTAGGACAGCCCACTCAGATAGTCAAAAACATTCAGTACTTC.

The chain joins TRBV12-3 or TRBV12-4 to TRBJ1-3; possible D gene TRBD1, 6 bases. The CDR3 runs to 12 residues. The ends were cut back, 9 bases at V and 4 bases at J, with 10 bases in the middle. CDR3 nucleotides: TGTGCCAGTGACGACAGGGGAAACACCATATATTTT. Translating gives CASDDRGNTIYF.

The chain employs TRBV21-1 and TRBJ1-2; the table's TRBD1 call for D was not verified on the DNA. TRBV21-1 is marked as a pseudogene. CDR3 length: 13 residues. The CDR3 loop is CASSLRTEYGYTF. The DNA for the CDR3 is TGTGCCAGCAGCCTACGGACAGAATATGGCTACACCTTC.

This chain links TRBV7-8 with TRBJ1-6; D is unresolved. Trimming left V 1 base short and J 9 bases short, with 7 bases between. The germline V gene has CDR1 SGHVS and CDR2 FQNEAQ. This CDR3 is built from 13 residues. This CDR3 is CASSLDALSPLHF. Written as DNA, the CDR3 is TGTGCCAGCAGCTTAGATGCCCTTTCACCCCTCCACTTT.

V is TRBV7-9 and J is TRBJ1-1; no definite D call. This CDR3 is built from 12 residues. V gave up 9 bases and J gave up 3 bases, with 11 bases separating them. Germline loops: CDR1 SEHNR, CDR2 FQNEAQ (reference sequence). The CDR3 nucleotides are TGTGCCAGTACGCCCGGGCACACTGAAGCTTTCTTT. Encoded protein: CASTPGHTEAFF.